The sequence of this T cell receptor (beta chain) was determined in a study of technical replicates of blood from several donors. Repertoires were generated with immunoSEQ multiplex PCR, while TCRdb's copy carries only in-frame clones and drops some. The sample contains around 70,000 clones, 95% of which appear only once. CDR1 and CDR2 (germline): SQVTM, ANQGSEA. The CDR3 consists of 14 residues. The V and J ends lost 4 bases and 3 bases, in that order; junction bases with no gene match: 6. The sample taken for sequencing was T cells isolated from PBMCs. The sequence was collected from a human donor in good health. This chain uses TRBV29-1 with TRBJ2-1, with 7 bases fitting TRBD1. Written as DNA, the CDR3 is TGCAGCGTTGGGGGACAGCCCCTCTACAATGAGCAGTTCTTC. It codes for CSVGGQPLYNEQFF.